These 2 T cell receptor beta chains originate from one sample sequenced in a study of graft-versus-host responses after intestinal transplantation. The method was immunoSEQ multiplex PCR; TCRdb's version includes in-frame clones alone and lacks a portion of them. This sample has approximately 63,000 clones; approximately 94% occur once, and the top ten carry roughly 0.4%. These TCRs are of unknown antigen specificity. The specimen comprised unstimulated CD4+ T cells sorted from spleen or lymph node cells, sampled before transplant. Receptors were obtained from a human donor who was the organ donor for an intestinal transplant.

This clone has a single count. CDR3 region: CASSQGSGTRSYEQYF. DNA of the CDR3: TGTGCCAGCAGCCAAGGCTCCGGGACTCGCAGCTACGAGCAGTACTTC. V is TRBV4-2 and J is TRBJ2-7; D possibly corresponds to TRBD2 (6 bases). Germline CDR1 reads LGHNA; CDR2 reads YNFKEQ. The V and J ends lost 1 base and 3 bases respectively, with 16 bases between them. This CDR3 contains 16 residues.

The rearrangement uses TRBV4-2 and TRBJ2-5; 11 positions agree with TRBD2. Trimming removed 1 base from V and 6 bases from J; junction bases left unmatched: 4. The CDR3 has 15 amino acids. Germline CDR1 is LGHNA and CDR2 is YNFKEQ. The CDR3 reads CASSQGLAGGKTQYF. CDR3 nucleotides: TGTGCCAGCAGCCAAGGCCTAGCGGGGGGAAAGACCCAGTACTTC.